This entry lists 9 T cell receptor beta chains sequenced from one sample in a study of tumor and adjacent non-tumor tissue in lung cancer (dated 2018 in TCRdb). RNA was isolated from bulk unsorted tissue, and RNA quality was assessed with a NanoDrop ND-1000 and an Agilent 2100. The library relied on multiplex PCR. TCRdb shows the sequencer as Illumina HiSeq 2500. TCRbeta libraries were built by three rounds of nested PCR using primers (Table S4), following protocols modified from ARM-PCR. Clones were called with MiXCR by TCRdb after fastp trimmed the public reads at Q25, and only in-frame beta chains were retained. One record per CDR3 amino acid sequence lists the most common genes and DNA. For this sample the table gives more than 70,000 distinct CDR3 sequences, of which around three fifths were detected only once. The leading ten clones occupy about 16% of the sample. The material sequenced was lung tumor tissue. These receptors came from a man aged 70 or older with non-small cell lung cancer.

Comment on this clonotype: A much larger clone differs by one base, so this may be a read error. This rearrangement joins TRBV20-1 to TRBJ1-5; no reliable D call. The length of the CDR3 is 14 residues. Germline V CDR1 and CDR2: DFQATT, SNEGSKA (reference sequence). V gave up 7 bases and J gave up 0 bases, with 13 bases separating them. DNA of the CDR3: TGCAGTGTTAGTTGGAGGAATAGCAATCAGCCCCAGCATTTT. Translation: CSVSWRNSNQPQHF.

This clonotype was observed a handful of times. The chain links TRBV20-1 to TRBJ2-7, with TRBD2 matching over 12 bases. Unmatched junction bases numbered 4, after V lost 4 bases and J lost 3 bases. The CDR3 covers 14 residues. Germline V gene lookup returns CDR1 DFQATT and CDR2 SNEGSKA (reference sequence). CDR3: CSAMTSGSRYEQYF. The CDR3 DNA reads TGCAGTGCTATGACTAGCGGGAGTCGCTACGAGCAGTACTTC.

Turning to this clonotype: A read error may explain this, as a much larger clone is one base away. V gene TRBV5-5 combines with J gene TRBJ2-5; D uncertain. The V gene's germline CDR1 is SGHKS and CDR2 YYEKEE (reference sequence). V was trimmed by 4 bases and J by 9 bases, leaving 25 bases between them. This CDR3 region has 16 residues. The CDR3 is CASSPGWALWDVAQYF. For the CDR3, the DNA is TGTGCCAGCAGCCCCGGCTGGGCCCTATGGGATGTGGCCCAGTACTTC.

This clonotype occurred many times. CDR3 sequence (DNA): TGTGCCAGCACTAGGGACAGGGGAAACTATGGCTACACCTTC. It specifies CASTRDRGNYGYTF. The rearrangement links TRBV6-1 to TRBJ1-2; 10 bases map to TRBD1. The length of the CDR3 is 14 residues. Germline V lookup: CDR1 MNHNS, CDR2 SASEGT. Trimming took 7 bases from V and 2 from J; bases not matched to a gene: 4.

About this clonotype: No conserved phenylalanine or tryptophan ends this CDR3, so it is likely a read error. J is TRBJ2-5 and V is TRBV20-1, with D perhaps TRBD1 (5 bases). This CDR3 has 10 amino acids. Germline V CDR1 and CDR2: DFQATT, SNEGSKA (reference sequence). V was shortened by 5 bases and J by 9 bases, with 10 bases between the two germline ends. The CDR3 coding sequence is TGCAGTGCTCTCTGGGGCGCCCAGTACTAC. It specifies CSALWGAQYY.

Note on this clonotype: This clone may be a read error of a much larger clone one base away. The V call is TRBV4-2, the J call TRBJ2-5; 14 nucleotides agree with TRBD2. From germline, CDR1 is LGHNA and CDR2 YNFKEQ. The CDR3 contains 17 residues. The CDR3 loop is CVSSPSGLAGGGETQYF. CDR3 in DNA: TGTGTCAGCAGCCCTTCCGGACTAGCGGGAGGTGGTGAGACCCAGTACTTC.

This clonotype was seen just once. This may be a read error, as it is one base from a much larger clone. This chain links TRBV12-3 or TRBV12-4 with TRBJ2-5; possibly TRBD1 for D (6 bases). There are 14 residues in the CDR3. The ends were cut back, 7 bases at V and 5 bases at J, with 17 bases in the middle. In DNA form, the CDR3 reads TGTGCCAGCACCCTCTCGTGGGGGCCCGAGACCCAGTACTTC. It is translated as CASTLSWGPETQYF.

This clonotype occurred many times. This sequence joins TRBV5-6 and TRBJ1-1; a possible D gene is TRBD1 (6 bases). The CDR3 sequence is 15 residues long. Germline CDR1 and CDR2: SGHDT and YYEEEE. V gave up 5 bases and J gave up 4 bases, with 18 bases separating them. CDR3 DNA: TGTGCCAGCAGTTCTGGGCCTAGGGGGGGCACTGAAGCTTTCTTT. The encoded protein is CASSSGPRGGTEAFF.

As to this clonotype: A junction boundary mismatches the germline segment, possibly from a read error. The chain is built from TRBV12-3 or TRBV12-4 and TRBJ2-1, with D perhaps matching TRBD2 (5 bases). This CDR3 has 15 residues. The CDR3 sequence: CASSFGRGPRYEQFF. The CDR3 nucleotides read TGTGCCAGCAGTTTTGGTCGCGGGCCAAGGTATGAACAGTTCTTC.